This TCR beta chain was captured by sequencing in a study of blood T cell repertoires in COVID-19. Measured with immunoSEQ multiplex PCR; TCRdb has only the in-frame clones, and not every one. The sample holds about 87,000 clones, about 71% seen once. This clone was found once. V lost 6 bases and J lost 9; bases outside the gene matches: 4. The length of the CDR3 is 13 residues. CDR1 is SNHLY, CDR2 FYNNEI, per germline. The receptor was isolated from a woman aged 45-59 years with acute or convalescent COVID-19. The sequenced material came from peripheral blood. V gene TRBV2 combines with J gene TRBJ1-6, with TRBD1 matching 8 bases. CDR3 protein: CASRGQDISPLHF. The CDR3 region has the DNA TGTGCCAGCAGGGGACAGGATATTTCACCCCTCCACTTT.